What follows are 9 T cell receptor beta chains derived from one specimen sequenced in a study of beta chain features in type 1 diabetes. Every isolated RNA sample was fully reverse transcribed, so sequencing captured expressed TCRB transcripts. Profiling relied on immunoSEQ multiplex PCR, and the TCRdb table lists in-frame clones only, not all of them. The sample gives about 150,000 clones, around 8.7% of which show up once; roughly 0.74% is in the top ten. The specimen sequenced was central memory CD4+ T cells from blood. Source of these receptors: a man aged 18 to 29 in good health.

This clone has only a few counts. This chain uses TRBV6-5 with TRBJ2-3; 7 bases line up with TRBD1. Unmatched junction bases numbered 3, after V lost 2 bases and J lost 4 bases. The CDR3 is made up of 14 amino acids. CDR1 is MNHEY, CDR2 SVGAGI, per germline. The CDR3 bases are TGTGCCAGCAGTTACCGACAGGGTCCAGATACGCAGTATTTT. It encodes CASSYRQGPDTQYF.

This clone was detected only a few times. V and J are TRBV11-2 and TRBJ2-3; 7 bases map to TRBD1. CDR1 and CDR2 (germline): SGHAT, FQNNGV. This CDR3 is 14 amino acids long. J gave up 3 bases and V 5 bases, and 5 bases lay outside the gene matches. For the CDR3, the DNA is TGTGCCAGCAGCCCTGGACAGGCTACAGATACGCAGTATTTT. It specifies CASSPGQATDTQYF.

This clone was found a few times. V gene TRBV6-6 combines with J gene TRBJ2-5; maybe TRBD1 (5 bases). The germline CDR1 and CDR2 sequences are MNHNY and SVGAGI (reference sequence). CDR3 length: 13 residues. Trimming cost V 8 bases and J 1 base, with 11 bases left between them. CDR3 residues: CASGARSQETQYF. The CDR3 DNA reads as TGTGCCAGCGGGGCCAGGAGCCAAGAGACCCAGTACTTC.

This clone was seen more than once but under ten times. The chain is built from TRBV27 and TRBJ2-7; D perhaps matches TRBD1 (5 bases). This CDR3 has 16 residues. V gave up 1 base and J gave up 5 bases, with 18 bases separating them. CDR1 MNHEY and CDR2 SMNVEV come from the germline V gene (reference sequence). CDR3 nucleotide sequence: TGTGCCAGCAGTTTATTTTCCCCGAGGCAGGGTAACGAGCAGTACTTC. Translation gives CASSLFSPRQGNEQYF.

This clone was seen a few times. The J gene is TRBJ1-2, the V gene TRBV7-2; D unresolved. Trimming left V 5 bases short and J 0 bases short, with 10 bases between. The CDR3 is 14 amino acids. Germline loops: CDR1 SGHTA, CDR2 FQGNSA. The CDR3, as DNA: TGTGCCAGCAGCCCAGCGCCAGCTAACTATGGCTACACCTTC. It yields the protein CASSPAPANYGYTF.

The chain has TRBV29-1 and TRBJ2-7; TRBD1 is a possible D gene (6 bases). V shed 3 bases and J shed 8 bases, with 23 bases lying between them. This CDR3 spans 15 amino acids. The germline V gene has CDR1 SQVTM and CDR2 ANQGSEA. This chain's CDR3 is CSVDIIGGKGKQQYF. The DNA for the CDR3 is TGCAGCGTTGATATTATAGGGGGTAAAGGAAAGCAGCAGTACTTC.

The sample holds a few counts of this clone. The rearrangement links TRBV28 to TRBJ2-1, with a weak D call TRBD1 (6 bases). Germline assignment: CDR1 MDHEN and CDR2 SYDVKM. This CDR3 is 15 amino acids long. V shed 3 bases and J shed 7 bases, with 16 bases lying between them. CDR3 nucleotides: TGTGCCAGCAGTTTTGGACAGAGACTTACAAATGAGCAGTTCTTC. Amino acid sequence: CASSFGQRLTNEQFF.

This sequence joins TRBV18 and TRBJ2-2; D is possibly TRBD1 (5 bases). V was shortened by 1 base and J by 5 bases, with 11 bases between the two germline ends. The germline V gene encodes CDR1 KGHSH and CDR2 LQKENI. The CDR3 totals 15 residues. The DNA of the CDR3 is TGTGCCAGCTCACCACTATCAGGGTCGACCGGGGAGCTGTTTTTT. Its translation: CASSPLSGSTGELFF. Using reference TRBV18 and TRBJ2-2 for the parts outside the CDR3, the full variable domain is NAGVMQNPRHLVRRRGQEARLRCSPMKGHSHVYWYRQLPEEGLKFMVYLQKENIIDESGMPKERFSAEFPKEGPSILRIQQVVRGDSAAYFCASSPLSGSTGELFFGEGSRLTVL.

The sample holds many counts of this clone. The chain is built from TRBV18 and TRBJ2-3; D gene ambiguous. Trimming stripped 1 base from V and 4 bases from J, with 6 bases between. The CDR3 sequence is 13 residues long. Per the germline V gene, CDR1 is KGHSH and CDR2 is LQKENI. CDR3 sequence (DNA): TGTGCCAGCTCACCACTGTCAGCAGATACGCAGTATTTT. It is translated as CASSPLSADTQYF.